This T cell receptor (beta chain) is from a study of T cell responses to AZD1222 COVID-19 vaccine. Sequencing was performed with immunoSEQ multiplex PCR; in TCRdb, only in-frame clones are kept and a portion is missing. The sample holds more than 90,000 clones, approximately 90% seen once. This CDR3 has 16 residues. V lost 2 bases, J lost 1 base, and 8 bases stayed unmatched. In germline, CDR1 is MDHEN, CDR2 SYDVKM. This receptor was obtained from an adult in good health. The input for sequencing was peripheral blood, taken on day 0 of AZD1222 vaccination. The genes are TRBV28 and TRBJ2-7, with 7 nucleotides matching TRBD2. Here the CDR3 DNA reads TGTGCCAGCAGTTTACTGGGGGGGAGTAGGTCCTACGAGCAGTACTTC. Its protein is CASSLLGGSRSYEQYF. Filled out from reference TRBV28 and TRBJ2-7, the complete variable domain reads DVKVTQSSRYLVKRTGEKVFLECVQDMDHENMFWYRQDPGLGLRLIYFSYDVKMKEKGDIPEGYSVSREKKERFSLILESASTNQTSMYLCASSLLGGSRSYEQYFGPGTRLTVT.